These T cell receptor beta chains were read from a single sample in a study of PD-1 blockade in mismatch repair-deficient tumors. Repertoires were generated with immunoSEQ multiplex PCR, while TCRdb's copy carries only in-frame clones and drops some. The top ten hold approximately 13% of the sample, which has tens of thousands of clones, approximately 88% seen once. The sequences come from peripheral blood, collected 52 weeks after starting pembrolizumab. The origin of the receptors is an adult with mismatch repair-deficient cancer. CDR3s include the opening cysteine and the closing phenylalanine or tryptophan. D genes are given only for firm matches. Rows give clone size only sometimes, using once, few, many, or a class for an expanded clone.

>TRBJ2-1|.|TRBV5-1|.
CASSSLGGTNEQFF
TGCGCCAGCAGCTCCCTGGGGGGTACTAATGAGCAGTTCTTC
>TRBJ2-7|TRBD1|TRBV19|.
CASSMWQGASYEQYF
TGTGCCAGTAGTATGTGGCAGGGGGCTTCCTACGAGCAGTACTTC
>TRBJ2-2|.|TRBV7-2|.
CASRLMSGELFF
TGTGCCAGCAGGTTAATGTCCGGGGAGCTGTTTTTT
>TRBJ1-4|.|TRBV2|.
CASSEVSPIGGEKLFF
TGTGCCAGCAGTGAAGTAAGCCCAATCGGCGGTGAAAAACTGTTTTTT
>TRBJ2-5|.|TRBV13|.
CASSLARGGETQYF
TGTGCCAGCAGCTTAGCCAGGGGAGGAGAGACCCAGTACTTC
>TRBJ2-3|TRBD1|TRBV5-1|.
CASSPGQALTDTQYF
TGCGCCAGCAGTCCGGGACAGGCCTTAACAGATACGCAGTATTTT
>TRBJ2-5|TRBD2|TRBV29-1|.
CSVEGLAGGTVQETQYF
TGCAGCGTTGAAGGACTAGCGGGAGGGACAGTACAAGAGACCCAGTACTTC
>TRBJ2-1|.|TRBV7-3|.
CASSLSAGHYNEQFF
TGTGCCAGCAGCTTAAGTGCGGGCCACTACAATGAGCAGTTCTTC
>TRBJ1-1|.|TRBV21-1|.
CASRVLGGLVYTEAFF
TGTGCCAGCAGGGTCTTAGGGGGGCTAGTATATACTGAAGCTTTCTTT
>TRBJ2-7|.|TRBV27|once
CASSLSGVYEQYF
TGTGCCAGCAGTTTATCAGGGGTGTACGAGCAGTACTTC
>TRBJ2-2|.|TRBV5-6|.
CASSLGGTGELFF
TGTGCCAGCAGCTTGGGAGGGACCGGGGAGCTGTTTTTT
>TRBJ2-1|.|TRBV10-3|.
CAISESTHPFF
TGTGCCATCAGTGAGTCGACTCACCCGTTCTTC
>TRBJ1-5|TRBD1|TRBV10-3|.
CAISQTGGDQPQHF
TGTGCCATCAGTCAGACAGGGGGAGATCAGCCCCAGCATTTT
>TRBJ1-1|.|TRBV11-2|.
CASSLTGPGSSTEAFF
TGTGCCAGCAGCTTAACTGGTCCAGGTTCATCCACTGAAGCTTTCTTT
>TRBJ2-7|.|TRBV18|.
CASSPNQGPFNEQYF
TGTGCCAGCTCACCAAACCAGGGCCCTTTCAACGAGCAGTACTTC
>TRBJ2-1|TRBD2|TRBV5-4|.
CASSFITGLAGNEQFF
TGTGCCAGCAGCTTTATTACGGGACTAGCGGGCAATGAGCAGTTCTTC
>TRBJ2-3|.|TRBV4-3|once
CASSQDRFGQSKQYF
TGCGCCAGCAGCCAAGATAGGTTCGGACAAAGCAAGCAGTATTTT
>TRBJ2-5|.|TRBV28|once
CASGLFETQYF
TGTGCCAGTGGACTATTTGAGACCCAGTACTTC
>TRBJ1-5|.|TRBV15|.
CATSREVVTSGGSNQPQHF
TGTGCCACCAGCAGAGAGGTCGTCACCTCGGGGGGGAGCAATCAGCCCCAGCATTTT
>TRBJ2-1|.|TRBV7-3|.
CASSPWGGAYNEQFF
TGTGCCAGCAGCCCATGGGGGGGCGCCTACAATGAGCAGTTCTTC
>TRBJ2-3|TRBD2|TRBV14|.
CASSQGLAGADTQYF
TGTGCCAGCAGCCAGGGACTAGCGGGAGCAGATACGCAGTATTTT
>TRBJ2-1|TRBD2|TRBV13|.
CASSLTSDYNEQFF
TGTGCCAGCAGCTTAACTAGCGACTACAATGAGCAGTTCTTC
>TRBJ2-7|TRBD1|TRBV30|.
CAWSVPPGGYEQYF
TGTGCCTGGAGTGTTCCCCCAGGGGGCTACGAGCAGTACTTC
>TRBJ1-3|TRBD1|TRBV5-1|.
CASSLDGTGGNTIYF
TGCGCCAGCAGCTTGGACGGGACAGGGGGAAACACCATATATTTT
>TRBJ1-1|.|TRBV6-6|once
CASSKSTHPNTEAFF
TGTGCCAGCAGCAAGAGCACCCACCCGAACACTGAAGCTTTCTTT
>TRBJ1-2|.|TRBV4-2|.
CASSPGQHFYGYTF
TGTGCCAGCAGCCCAGGCCAGCACTTCTATGGCTACACCTTC
>TRBJ2-1|TRBD2|TRBV10-2|.
CASRGTSGGKYNEQFF
TGCGCCAGTAGAGGGACTAGCGGGGGAAAATACAATGAGCAGTTCTTC
>TRBJ2-7|.|TRBV6-1|.
CASSETGKGYEQYF
TGTGCCAGCAGTGAAACCGGGAAGGGCTACGAGCAGTACTTC
>TRBJ2-7|TRBD1|TRBV27|.
CASTRTGLQGVVFEQYF
TGTGCCAGCACTCGGACAGGGCTACAGGGAGTCGTCTTCGAGCAGTACTTC
>TRBJ2-5|.|TRBV4-3|.
CASSQEDRVGEQYF
TGCGCCAGCAGCCAAGAAGACAGAGTCGGAGAGCAGTACTTC
>TRBJ2-1|.|TRBV30|.
CAWSVDGLNEQFF
TGTGCCTGGAGTGTAGACGGGTTAAATGAGCAGTTCTTC
>TRBJ1-1|.|TRBV5-5|.
CASSPLTDTEAFF
TGTGCCAGCAGCCCACTGACGGACACTGAAGCTTTCTTT
>TRBJ2-1|TRBD2|TRBV7-9|.
CASSPGTSGIGEQFF
TGTGCCAGCAGCCCTGGGACTAGCGGGATAGGGGAGCAGTTCTTC
>TRBJ2-3|.|TRBV30|.
CAWSRGTDTQYF
TGTGCCTGGAGTCGGGGCACAGATACGCAGTATTTT
>TRBJ2-7|TRBD1|TRBV7-9|.
CASSLATGGDTYEQYF
TGTGCCAGCAGCTTAGCGACAGGGGGCGACACCTACGAGCAGTACTTC
>TRBJ2-3|TRBD2|TRBV7-9|.
CASSLDLRLAEVSQYF
TGTGCCAGCAGCTTAGATTTACGGCTAGCGGAAGTTTCCCAGTATTTT
>TRBJ2-4|TRBD1|TRBV2|.
CASLNSGPGGSRIQYF
TGTGCCAGCCTAAATTCCGGGCCAGGGGGCTCGCGGATTCAGTACTTC
>TRBJ2-1|TRBD2|TRBV12-5|.
CASGDLAGGYNEQFF
TGTGCTAGTGGAGATCTAGCGGGGGGCTACAATGAGCAGTTCTTC
>TRBJ2-1|.|TRBV28|.
CASSALGPSGYNEQFF
TGTGCCAGCAGTGCCCTTGGCCCGAGCGGATACAATGAGCAGTTCTTC
>TRBJ2-7|.|TRBV10-3|.
CAISDSREQYF
TGTGCCATCAGTGATAGTCGCGAGCAGTACTTC
>TRBJ2-3|.|TRBV11-1|.
CASSLFAGFNTDTQYF
TGTGCCAGCAGCTTATTTGCGGGTTTCAACACAGATACGCAGTATTTT
>TRBJ2-7|TRBD1|TRBV9|.
CASSESGTGTYEQYF
TGTGCCAGCAGCGAATCCGGGACAGGGACCTACGAGCAGTACTTC
>TRBJ2-6|.|TRBV11-2|.
CASRPTPGTGANVLTF
TGTGCCAGCAGGCCAACCCCCGGAACTGGGGCCAACGTCCTGACTTTC
>TRBJ2-3|TRBD1|TRBV5-4|.
CASSLTPGQGARDTDTQYF
TGTGCCAGCAGCTTGACCCCGGGACAGGGGGCGCGAGACACAGATACGCAGTATTTT
>TRBJ1-2|.|TRBV5-1|.
CASSLSGRDGYTF
TGCGCCAGCAGCTTGAGCGGGAGAGATGGCTACACCTTC
>TRBJ2-5|.|TRBV30|.
CAWSVVSETQYF
TGTGCCTGGAGTGTGGTGTCAGAGACCCAGTACTTC
>TRBJ2-7|.|TRBV4-3|once
CASSQAGGGAYEQYF
TGCGCCAGCAGCCAAGCCGGCGGGGGCGCCTACGAGCAGTACTTC
>TRBJ2-6|.|TRBV5-1|.
CASSWTAGANVLTF
TGCGCCAGCAGCTGGACAGCTGGGGCCAACGTCCTGACTTTC
>TRBJ2-2|.|TRBV10-2|.
CASSPVWGNTGELFF
TGCGCCAGCAGTCCCGTTTGGGGGAACACCGGGGAGCTGTTTTTT
>TRBJ2-1|TRBD1|TRBV4-3|.
CASRDRGRNEQFF
TGCGCCAGCCGTGACAGGGGGCGGAATGAGCAGTTCTTC
>TRBJ2-3|.|TRBV18|.
CASSQGRSTDTQYF
TGTGCCAGCTCACAGGGGCGAAGCACAGATACGCAGTATTTT